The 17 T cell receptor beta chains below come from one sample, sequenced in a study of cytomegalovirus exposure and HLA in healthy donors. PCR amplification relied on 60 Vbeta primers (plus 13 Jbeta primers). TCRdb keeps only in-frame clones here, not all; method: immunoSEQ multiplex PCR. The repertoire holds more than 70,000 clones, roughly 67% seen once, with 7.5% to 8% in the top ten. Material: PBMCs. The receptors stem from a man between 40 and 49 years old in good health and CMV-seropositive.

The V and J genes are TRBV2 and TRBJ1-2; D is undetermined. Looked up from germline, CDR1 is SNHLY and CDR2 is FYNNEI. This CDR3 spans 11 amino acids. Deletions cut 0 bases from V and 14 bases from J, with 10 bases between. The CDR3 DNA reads TGTGCCAGCAGTGAAGCAATTTCCAATACCTTC. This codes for CASSEAISNTF.

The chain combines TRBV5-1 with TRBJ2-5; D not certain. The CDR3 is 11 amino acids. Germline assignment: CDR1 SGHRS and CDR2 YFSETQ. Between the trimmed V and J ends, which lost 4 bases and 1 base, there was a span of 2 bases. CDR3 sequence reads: CASSLQETQYF. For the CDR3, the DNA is TGCGCCAGCAGCCTCCAAGAGACCCAGTACTTC. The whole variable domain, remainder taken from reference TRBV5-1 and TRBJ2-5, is KAGVTQTPRYLIKTRGQQVTLSCSPISGHRSVSWYQQTPGQGLQFLFEYFSETQRNKGNFPGRFSGRQFSNSRSEMNVSTLELGDSALYLCASSLQETQYFGPGTRLLVL.

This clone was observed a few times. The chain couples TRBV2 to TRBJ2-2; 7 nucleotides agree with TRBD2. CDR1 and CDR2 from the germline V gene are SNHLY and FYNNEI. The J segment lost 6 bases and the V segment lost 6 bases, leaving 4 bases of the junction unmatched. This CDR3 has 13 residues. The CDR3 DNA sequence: TGTGCCAGCAGGCGCAGCGGGGCCGGGGAGCTGTTTTTT. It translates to CASRRSGAGELFF.

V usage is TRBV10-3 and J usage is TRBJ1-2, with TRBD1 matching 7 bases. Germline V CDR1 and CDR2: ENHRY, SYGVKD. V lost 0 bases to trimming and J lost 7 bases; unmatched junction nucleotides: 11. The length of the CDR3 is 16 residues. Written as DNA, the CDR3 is TGTGCCATCAGTGAGTCGATGACAGGGTTGGGGGTTGGCTACACCTTC. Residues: CAISESMTGLGVGYTF.

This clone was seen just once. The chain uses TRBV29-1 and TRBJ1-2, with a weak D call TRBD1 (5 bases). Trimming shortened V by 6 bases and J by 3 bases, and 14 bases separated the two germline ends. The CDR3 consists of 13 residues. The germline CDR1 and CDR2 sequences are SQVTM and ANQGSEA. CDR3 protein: CSVKGRVDYGYTF. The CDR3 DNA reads TGCAGCGTCAAGGGCAGGGTTGACTATGGCTACACCTTC.

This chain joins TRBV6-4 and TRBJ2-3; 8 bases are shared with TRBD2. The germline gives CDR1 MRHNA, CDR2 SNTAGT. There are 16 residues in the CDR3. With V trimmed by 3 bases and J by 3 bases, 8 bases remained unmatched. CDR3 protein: CASSDYPSGPTDTQYF. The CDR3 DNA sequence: TGTGCCAGCAGTGATTACCCTAGCGGGCCTACAGATACGCAGTATTTT.

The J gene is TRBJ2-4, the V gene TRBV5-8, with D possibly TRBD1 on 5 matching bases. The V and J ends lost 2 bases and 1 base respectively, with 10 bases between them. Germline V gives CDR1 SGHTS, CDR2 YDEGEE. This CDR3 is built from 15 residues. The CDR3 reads CASSFFSGAKNIQYF. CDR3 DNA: TGTGCCAGCAGCTTCTTCTCAGGGGCCAAAAACATTCAGTACTTC.

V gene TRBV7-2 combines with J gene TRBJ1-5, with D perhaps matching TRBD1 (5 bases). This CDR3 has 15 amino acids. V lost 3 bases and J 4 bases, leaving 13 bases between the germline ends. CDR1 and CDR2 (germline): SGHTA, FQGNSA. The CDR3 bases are TGTGCCAGCAGCTTCAGCACTCAGGGAAATCAGCCCCAGCATTTT. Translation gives CASSFSTQGNQPQHF.

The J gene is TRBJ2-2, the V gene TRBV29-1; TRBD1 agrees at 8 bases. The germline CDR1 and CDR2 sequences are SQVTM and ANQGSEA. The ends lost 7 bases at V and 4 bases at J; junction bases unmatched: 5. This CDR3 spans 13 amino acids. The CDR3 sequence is CSAQGAGTGELFF. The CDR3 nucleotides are TGCAGCGCCCAGGGGGCGGGCACCGGGGAGCTGTTTTTT.

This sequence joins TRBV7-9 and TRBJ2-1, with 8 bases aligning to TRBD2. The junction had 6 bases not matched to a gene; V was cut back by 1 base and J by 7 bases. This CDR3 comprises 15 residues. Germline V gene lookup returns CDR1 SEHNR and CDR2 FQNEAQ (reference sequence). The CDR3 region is CASSLGSGGGNEQFF. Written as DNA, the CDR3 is TGTGCCAGCAGCTTAGGCTCGGGGGGGGGAAATGAGCAGTTCTTC.

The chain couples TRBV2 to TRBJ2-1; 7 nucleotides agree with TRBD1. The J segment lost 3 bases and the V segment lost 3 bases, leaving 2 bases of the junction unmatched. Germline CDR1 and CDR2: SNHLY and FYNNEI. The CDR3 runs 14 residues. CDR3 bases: TGTGCCAGCAGTGAGGACAGGATCTACAATGAGCAGTTCTTC. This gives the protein CASSEDRIYNEQFF.

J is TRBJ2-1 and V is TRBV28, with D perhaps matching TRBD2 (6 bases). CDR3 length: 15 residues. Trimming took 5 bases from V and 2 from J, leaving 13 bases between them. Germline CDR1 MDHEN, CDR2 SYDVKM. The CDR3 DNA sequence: TGTGCCAGCAGTCCCTTGGCGGGGACCTACAATGAGCAGTTCTTC. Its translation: CASSPLAGTYNEQFF.

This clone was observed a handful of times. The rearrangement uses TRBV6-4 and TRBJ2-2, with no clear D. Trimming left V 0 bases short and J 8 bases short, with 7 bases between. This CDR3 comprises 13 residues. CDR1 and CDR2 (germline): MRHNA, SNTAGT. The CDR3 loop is CASSDSNMGELFF. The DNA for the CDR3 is TGTGCCAGCAGTGACTCAAACATGGGGGAGCTGTTTTTT.

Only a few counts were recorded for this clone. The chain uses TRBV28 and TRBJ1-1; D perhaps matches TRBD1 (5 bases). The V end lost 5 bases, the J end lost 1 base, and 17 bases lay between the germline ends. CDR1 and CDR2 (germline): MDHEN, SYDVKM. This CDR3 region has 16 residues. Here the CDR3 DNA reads TGTGCCAGCAGTCCCTGGGGGGGGACGGGGAACACTGAAGCTTTCTTT. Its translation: CASSPWGGTGNTEAFF.

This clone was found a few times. CDR3 amino acids: CASSYRRVQTEAFF. CDR3 nucleotide sequence: TGTGCCAGCAGTTACCGCAGGGTTCAGACTGAAGCTTTCTTT. This sequence joins TRBV6-5 and TRBJ1-1; perhaps TRBD1 as D (5 bases). In germline, CDR1 is MNHEY, CDR2 SVGAGI. The V end was cut by 2 bases, the J end by 5 bases, with 12 bases between. The CDR3 extends over 14 amino acids.

For the CDR3, the DNA is TGTGCCAGCAGCCCGCCGGGACAGGGGATCCACGAGCAGTACTTC. This translates into CASSPPGQGIHEQYF. This sequence joins TRBV5-4 and TRBJ2-7, with 10 nucleotides matching TRBD1. The CDR3 spans 15 residues. Germline V gives CDR1 SGHNT, CDR2 YYREEE (reference sequence). The V gene end was trimmed by 4 bases and the J gene end by 5 bases; junction bases not matched to a gene: 9.

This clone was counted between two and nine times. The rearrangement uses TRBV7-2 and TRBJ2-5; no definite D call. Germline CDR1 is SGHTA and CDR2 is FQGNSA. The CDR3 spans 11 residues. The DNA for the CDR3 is TGTGCTCAGGTAGTTCAAGAGACCCAGTACTTC. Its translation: CAQVVQETQYF.